The subject of this entry is one T cell receptor (beta chain). What it binds is unknown. The sample is drawn from a study of shared clonotypes between healthy human individuals. Study background: Contributing individuals were two females and three males aged 18 to 49. Broader study findings: Sequencing depth was expected to influence donor clonotype sharing.

Each subset's genomic DNA was split evenly across several immunoSEQ plates. Clones were sequenced by immunoSEQ multiplex PCR, and TCRdb holds only the in-frame ones, with some missing. The table includes approximately 1.5 million clones, just under 99% detected once. The germline V and J ends were trimmed by 4 bases and 4 bases, with 17 bases remaining between them. The germline CDR1 and CDR2 sequences are SGHRS and YFSETQ. CDR3 size: 16 residues. The sequencing sample was made of naive CD4+ T cells sorted from blood. Subset in this sample: CD45RA+ positively selected. The gene calls are TRBV5-1 and TRBJ2-2, with D maybe TRBD2 (5 bases). The source of this sequence is a man under 40 in good health. CDR3 residues: CASSRLLSEGTGELFF. The CDR3 bases are TGCGCCAGCAGCCGCCTACTGTCCGAGGGCACCGGGGAGCTGTTTTTT. Full variable domain (rest looked up from reference TRBV5-1 and TRBJ2-2): KAGVTQTPRYLIKTRGQQVTLSCSPISGHRSVSWYQQTPGQGLQFLFEYFSETQRNKGNFPGRFSGRQFSNSRSEMNVSTLELGDSALYLCASSRLLSEGTGELFFGEGSRLTVL.